These 22 T cell receptor beta chains came from one sample sequenced in a study of T cell responses to AZD1222 COVID-19 vaccine. The data were produced by immunoSEQ multiplex PCR, yet TCRdb's version contains in-frame clones alone and is incomplete. The data hold 100,000 to 150,000 clones, with 89% observed a single time. The material sequenced was peripheral blood, taken on day 0 of AZD1222 vaccination. Source of these receptors: an adult in good health.

The V and J genes are TRBV4-3 and TRBJ1-6; the D is unclear. Trimming stripped 0 bases from V and 10 bases from J, with 13 bases between. This CDR3 contains 15 residues. Germline lookup yields CDR1 LGHNA and CDR2 YSLEER. The CDR3 nucleotides are TGCGCCAGCAGCCAAGAAGTAGAAGGCCAATCACCCCTCCACTTT. Translating it yields CASSQEVEGQSPLHF.

The rearrangement joins TRBV30 to TRBJ1-5; 7 nucleotides agree with TRBD1. Per germline, CDR1 GTSNPN and CDR2 SVGIG (reference sequence). The CDR3 sequence is 13 residues long. CDR3: CALRDSSNQPQHF. CDR3 bases: TGTGCACTCCGGGACAGCAGCAATCAGCCCCAGCATTTT.

The CDR3 nucleotides are TGTGGGGGACAGGGTATGGGTTCACCCCTCCACTTT. Protein sequence: CGGQGMGSPLHF. The chain joins TRBV30 to TRBJ1-6, with TRBD1 matching 9 bases. Germline lookup yields CDR1 GTSNPN and CDR2 SVGIG (reference sequence). This CDR3 has 12 amino acids.

The chain is built from TRBV15 and TRBJ2-7; D unclear. The CDR3 has 15 amino acids. Germline assignment: CDR1 LNHNV and CDR2 YYDKDF (reference sequence). Trimming left V 0 bases short and J 0 bases short, with 9 bases between. DNA for the CDR3: TGTGCCACCAGCAGAGATCCCAACTACTCCTACGAGCAGTACTTC. Its protein is CATSRDPNYSYEQYF.

The CDR3 bases are TGTGCCAGCAGCTCCGGGTCTACCACCGGGGAGCTGTTTTTT. This translates into CASSSGSTTGELFF. The J gene is TRBJ2-2, the V gene TRBV3-1 (or the pseudogene TRBV3-2); unclear D gene. This CDR3 is built from 14 residues. Germline V CDR1 and CDR2: LGHDT, YNNKEL (reference sequence). V dropped 5 bases and J dropped 4 bases, with 11 bases sitting between them.

This clone was recorded only once. The V and J genes are TRBV5-4 and TRBJ2-2; D gene uncertain. The CDR3 totals 15 residues. Germline CDR1 and CDR2: SGHNT and YYREEE (reference sequence). Trimming pared 0 bases from V and 7 bases from J, leaving 13 bases between. In DNA form, the CDR3 reads TGTGCCAGCAGCTTGGCTGCTAGGCAGAACGGGGAGCTGTTTTTT. It translates to CASSLAARQNGELFF.

In its sample, this clone was seen once. The rearrangement links TRBV2 to TRBJ1-4; maybe TRBD1 (5 bases). The V end was cut by 6 bases, the J end by 2 bases, with 10 bases between. Germline V gives CDR1 SNHLY, CDR2 FYNNEI. This CDR3 region has 14 residues. The CDR3 reads CASRARGTNEKLFF. CDR3 nucleotide sequence: TGTGCCAGCAGGGCCCGGGGGACTAATGAAAAACTGTTTTTT.

This clone was picked up one time. The rearrangement links TRBV25-1 to TRBJ2-1; the D gene is possibly TRBD2 (6 bases). Germline assignment: CDR1 MGHDK and CDR2 SYGVNS. Between the trimmed V and J ends, which lost 4 bases and 4 bases, there was a span of 14 bases. CDR3 size: 15 residues. CDR3 nucleotides: TGTGCCAGCAGTGGGGGGGTCCGGGCTTACAATGAGCAGTTCTTC. Translation: CASSGGVRAYNEQFF.

The V gene is TRBV6-5, the J gene TRBJ2-7; D could derive from TRBD1 or TRBD2 (6 bases each). CDR1 and CDR2 (germline): MNHEY, SVGAGI. There are 15 residues in the CDR3. Trimming removed 8 bases from V and 0 bases from J, with 17 bases in between. Here the CDR3 reads CASGRQAGGSYEQYF. In DNA, the CDR3 is TGTGCCAGCGGAAGACAGGCCGGGGGCTCCTACGAGCAGTACTTC.

The rearrangement joins TRBV9 to TRBJ2-2, with D unresolved. CDR3 length: 15 residues. Trimming shortened V by 4 bases and J by 6 bases, and 16 bases separated the two germline ends. Germline CDR1 reads SGDLS; CDR2 reads YYNGEE. The CDR3 sequence is CASSPLITGAGELFF. The CDR3 nucleotides are TGTGCCAGCAGCCCCCTAATTACGGGCGCCGGGGAGCTGTTTTTT.

This clone was picked up one time. This chain connects TRBV5-4 to TRBJ2-7; D may be TRBD2 (7 bases). The CDR3 is 14 amino acids. The ends were cut back, 4 bases at V and 0 bases at J, with 11 bases in the middle. Germline V gene lookup returns CDR1 SGHNT and CDR2 YYREEE (reference sequence). CDR3 residues: CASSPRGGSYEQYF. DNA of the CDR3: TGTGCCAGCAGCCCAAGGGGGGGCTCCTACGAGCAGTACTTC.

The V and J genes are TRBV19 and TRBJ1-2; no clear D gene. Between the trimmed V and J ends, which lost 6 bases and 2 bases, there was a span of 16 bases. There are 15 residues in the CDR3. Germline V gives CDR1 LNHDA, CDR2 SQIVND (reference sequence). CDR3 bases: TGTGCCAGTAGGACCGCCTCCGGGGAAAACTATGGCTACACCTTC. It yields the protein CASRTASGENYGYTF.

The chain is built from TRBV18 and TRBJ1-5, with D unclear. The germline V and J ends were trimmed by 0 bases and 5 bases, with 2 bases remaining between them. Per the germline V gene, CDR1 is KGHSH and CDR2 is LQKENI. The CDR3 extends over 12 amino acids. The CDR3 here is CASSPPDQPQHF. As DNA, the CDR3 is TGTGCCAGCTCACCACCGGATCAGCCCCAGCATTTT.

This clone was seen a single time. This CDR3 reads CASSTWGDEQFF. CDR3 coding DNA: TGTGCCAGTAGTACCTGGGGGGATGAGCAGTTCTTC. This sequence joins TRBV19 and TRBJ2-1; tentatively, D is TRBD2 (6 bases). This CDR3 region has 12 residues. V gave up 4 bases and J gave up 8 bases, with 9 bases separating them. CDR1 is LNHDA, CDR2 SQIVND, per germline (reference sequence).

The gene calls are TRBV7-9 and TRBJ1-1; D perhaps matches TRBD1 (6 bases). From germline, CDR1 is SEHNR and CDR2 FQNEAQ (reference sequence). V was shortened by 5 bases and J by 1 base, with 11 bases between the two germline ends. The CDR3 is made up of 14 amino acids. CDR3 DNA sequence: TGTGCCAGCAGCCCGAGGGGGGAGAACACTGAAGCTTTCTTT. As protein: CASSPRGENTEAFF.

This chain uses TRBV28 with TRBJ1-3; 8 bases map to TRBD1. CDR1 is MDHEN and CDR2 is SYDVKM in the germline V gene. V gave up 7 bases and J gave up 4 bases; unmatched junction bases: 15. The CDR3 sequence is 17 residues long. The CDR3, as DNA: TGTGCCAGCATCTCATCACCCGGGACAGGCTCGGGAAACACCATATATTTT. The encoded protein is CASISSPGTGSGNTIYF.

The gene calls are TRBV18 and TRBJ2-6; D unresolved. V lost 3 bases to trimming and J lost 4 bases, with 7 bases between them. The CDR3 totals 14 residues. Germline-derived CDR1 and CDR2 are KGHSH and LQKENI. CDR3 bases: TGTGCCAGCTCACCGCGATCGGGGGCCAACGTCCTGACTTTC. Its translation: CASSPRSGANVLTF.

V and J are TRBV6-5 and TRBJ1-5, with a possible D match to TRBD1 (5 bases). V dropped 4 bases and J dropped 5 bases, with 15 bases sitting between them. The CDR3 runs to 15 residues. Germline assignment: CDR1 MNHEY and CDR2 SVGAGI. CDR3 DNA: TGTGCCAGCAGTTTATCGGGGCTAGGCGATCAGCCCCAGCATTTT. Its protein is CASSLSGLGDQPQHF.

The V gene is TRBV3-1 (or the pseudogene TRBV3-2), the J gene TRBJ1-4, with D perhaps TRBD1 (5 bases). Trimming pared 3 bases from V and 5 bases from J, leaving 10 bases between. Germline V gene sequence: CDR1 LGHDT, CDR2 YNNKEL (reference sequence). There are 14 residues in the CDR3. This chain's CDR3 is CASSQGPRNEKLFF. The CDR3 DNA sequence: TGTGCCAGCAGCCAGGGACCCAGGAATGAAAAACTGTTTTTT.

The gene calls are TRBV7-9 and TRBJ1-4; D call uncertain. From germline, CDR1 is SEHNR and CDR2 FQNEAQ (reference sequence). The V and J ends lost 1 base and 1 base respectively, with 10 bases between them. This CDR3 has 16 amino acids. The CDR3 region is CASSLGVAGTNEKLFF. CDR3 nucleotides: TGTGCCAGCAGCTTAGGGGTTGCAGGAACTAATGAAAAACTGTTTTTT.

The chain uses TRBV19 and TRBJ1-1; D is unclear. Trimming removed 5 bases from V and 4 bases from J, with 11 bases in between. This CDR3 is built from 13 residues. Germline V lookup: CDR1 LNHDA, CDR2 SQIVND (reference sequence). In DNA form, the CDR3 reads TGTGCCAGTAGTCCCGGGGAAGCCACTGAAGCTTTCTTT. Its translation: CASSPGEATEAFF.

The chain has TRBV5-5 and TRBJ1-4; the D gene is possibly TRBD1 (5 bases). The V and J ends lost 3 bases and 8 bases respectively, with 11 bases between them. Germline CDR1 reads SGHKS; CDR2 reads YYEKEE (reference sequence). The CDR3 is 13 amino acids. The CDR3 reads CASSWQGGEKLFF. CDR3 sequence (DNA): TGTGCCAGCAGCTGGCAGGGTGGGGAAAAACTGTTTTTT.